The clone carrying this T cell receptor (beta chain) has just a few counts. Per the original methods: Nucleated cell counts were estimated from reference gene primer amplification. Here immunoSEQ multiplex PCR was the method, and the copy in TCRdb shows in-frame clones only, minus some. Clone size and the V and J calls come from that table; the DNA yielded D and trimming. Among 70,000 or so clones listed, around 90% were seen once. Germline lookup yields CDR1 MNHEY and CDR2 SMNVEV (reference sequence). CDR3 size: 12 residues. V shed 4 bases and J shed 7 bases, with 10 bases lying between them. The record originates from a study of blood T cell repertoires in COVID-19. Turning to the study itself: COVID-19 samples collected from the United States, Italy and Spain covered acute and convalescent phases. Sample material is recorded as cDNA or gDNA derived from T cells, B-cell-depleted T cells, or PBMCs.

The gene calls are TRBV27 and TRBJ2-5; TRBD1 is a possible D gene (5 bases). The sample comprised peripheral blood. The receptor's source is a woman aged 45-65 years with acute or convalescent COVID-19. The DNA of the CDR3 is TGTGCCAGCAGTTCTCCCCAGGGGACCCAGTACTTC. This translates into CASSSPQGTQYF.